What follows are 27 T cell receptor beta chains derived from one specimen sequenced in a study of read filtering for tumor transcriptome and immune sequencing (dated by TCRdb to 2020 to 2021). Sequenced on an Illumina HiSeq 4000. TCR libraries were constructed from approximately 360 ng RNA using the Immunoverse kit, and molecular barcoded adaptors covering alpha/delta and beta/gamma chains were employed. In TCRdb, the public reads were trimmed at Q25 with fastp and aligned with MiXCR, with productive beta chains retained. For every CDR3 protein sequence, its rows merge into one entry that carries the most common genes and DNA. This sample has over 50,000 distinct CDR3 sequences in its table, and around 18% of those were observed once. The leading ten clones occupy more than 12% of the sample. The specimen sequenced was a population of CD138-negative cells sorted from bone marrow. The label giving this sample's cell subset or site can be read as: bone marrow mononuclear cells depleted of CD138+ plasma/myeloma cells by negative magnetic selection. These receptors all come from a donor at least 40 years old with multiple myeloma.

V usage is TRBV3-1 and J usage is TRBJ1-1; no definite D call. The V end was cut by 0 bases, the J end by 4 bases, with 9 bases between. The V gene's germline CDR1 is LGHDT and CDR2 YNNKEL (reference sequence). This CDR3 region has 14 residues. CDR3 sequence: CASSQEGGSTEAFF. The CDR3 region has the DNA TGTGCCAGCAGCCAAGAGGGAGGTAGCACTGAAGCTTTCTTT.

Worth noting for this clonotype: This may be a read error, as it is one base from a much larger clone. The J gene is TRBJ2-6, the V gene TRBV12-3 or TRBV12-4; D might be TRBD1 (5 bases). CDR3 length equals 13 residues. The CDR3 loop is CASTPFGASVLTF. CDR3 DNA sequence: TGTGCCAGCACCCCGTTTGGGGCCAGCGTCCTGACTTTC.

The sample holds many counts of this clonotype. An end of the junction does not agree with germline; a read error may underlie this. The J gene is TRBJ2-2, the V gene TRBV7-2; D call uncertain. CDR1 SGHTA and CDR2 FQGNSA come from the germline V gene. CDR3 length: 14 residues. The CDR3 nucleotides read TGTGCCAGCAGCTTCGGATCAAACACTGGGGAGCTGTTTTTT. As protein: CASSFGSNTGELFF.

This clonotype was counted at least ten times. V usage is TRBV11-2 and J usage is TRBJ2-1; perhaps D is TRBD1 or TRBD2 (7 bases each). V was clipped by 5 bases and J by 12 bases, with 20 bases between them. Germline CDR1 and CDR2: SGHAT and FQNNGV. There are 14 residues in the CDR3. The CDR3 DNA reads as TGTGCCAGCAGCCAGATCGGGGAGGGGGCGTTGCAGTTCTTC. This sequence encodes CASSQIGEGALQFF.

This clonotype was detected only a few times. The chain links TRBV19 to TRBJ2-3; weak D call: TRBD1 (6 bases). This CDR3 has 13 amino acids. Trimming left V 8 bases short and J 2 bases short, with 11 bases between. Germline V gene lookup returns CDR1 LNHDA and CDR2 SQIVND (reference sequence). The CDR3 DNA is TGTGCCAGTCGGACAGACTTCACAGATACGCAGTATTTT. Residues: CASRTDFTDTQYF.

The CDR3 region has the DNA TGTGCCAGCAGCTTGGCAGGGGGCTTCGGGCAGCCCCAGCATTTT. It translates to CASSLAGGFGQPQHF. The rearrangement uses TRBV7-9 and TRBJ1-5, with 8 bases aligning to TRBD1. The CDR3 runs 15 residues. Per germline, CDR1 SEHNR and CDR2 FQNEAQ (reference sequence). J gave up 7 bases and V 3 bases, and 8 bases lay outside the gene matches.

This clonotype was counted ten times or more. The chain links TRBV20-1 to TRBJ2-1; tentative D call: TRBD1 (5 bases). Trimming took off 2 bases at V and 6 bases at J, with 20 bases between the two ends. Germline CDR1 reads DFQATT; CDR2 reads SNEGSKA (reference sequence). There are 16 residues in the CDR3. The chain's CDR3 is CSARLTPGIRSNEQFF. CDR3 nucleotide sequence: TGCAGTGCTAGATTGACTCCAGGGATACGGTCCAATGAGCAGTTCTTC.

Points on this clonotype: Since a much larger clone is just one base distant, this may be a read error. The chain recombines TRBV6-9 with TRBJ2-3; 9 bases match TRBD2. CDR3 length: 15 amino acids. Per germline, CDR1 MNHGY and CDR2 SVAAGI. In nucleotides, the CDR3 is TGTTCCAGCAGTCAAGCGGGAGGAAGCAGACATACGCAGTATTTT. This translates into CSSSQAGGSRHTQYF.

This clonotype was recorded many times. The chain has TRBV2 and TRBJ2-7, with TRBD2 identical over 7 bases. Germline V CDR1 and CDR2: SNHLY, FYNNEI. The V segment lost 4 bases and the J segment 2 bases; nucleotides outside the gene matches: 5. This CDR3 is 14 amino acids long. The CDR3 DNA reads as TGTGCCAGCAGTGTTCTAGCGGAGACCTACGAGCAGTACTTC. This translates into CASSVLAETYEQYF.

This clonotype was seen many times. The rearrangement links TRBV18 to TRBJ2-6; D is unclear. Trimming removed 0 bases at V and 0 bases at J, with 6 bases between. This CDR3 is built from 16 residues. Germline V CDR1 and CDR2: KGHSH, LQKENI. The CDR3 here is CASSPPQNSGANVLTF. CDR3 DNA sequence: TGTGCCAGCTCACCACCCCAAAACTCTGGGGCCAACGTCCTGACTTTC.

This clonotype was observed at least ten times. J is TRBJ1-2 and V is TRBV10-3, with 9 bases lining up with TRBD1. The J segment lost 7 bases and the V segment lost 1 base, leaving 4 bases of the junction unmatched. The CDR3 spans 14 residues. CDR1 and CDR2 (germline): ENHRY, SYGVKD. CDR3 sequence reads: CAISEWTGAPGYTF. The CDR3 bases are TGTGCCATCAGTGAGTGGACAGGGGCCCCTGGCTACACCTTC.

The chain has TRBV28 and TRBJ2-4, with 8 positions matching TRBD2. V lost 6 bases, J lost 9 bases, and 10 bases stayed unmatched. The CDR3 is made up of 14 amino acids. Germline CDR1 reads MDHEN; CDR2 reads SYDVKM. The CDR3: CASRLGGRGVIQYF. The CDR3 bases are TGTGCCAGCAGGTTGGGGGGGCGGGGGGTCATTCAGTACTTC.

Concerning this clonotype: At one of its ends the junction is not consistent with the germline gene, which may arise from a read error. The rearrangement uses TRBV7-3 and TRBJ2-1; D is possibly TRBD2 (6 bases). Germline V lookup: CDR1 SGHTA, CDR2 FQGTGA. The CDR3 runs 15 residues. The CDR3 reads CASSLGLFSYNGQLF. DNA of the CDR3: TGTGCCAGCAGCTTAGGACTATTCTCCTACAATGGGCAGCTCTTC.

Many counts were recorded for this clonotype. The J gene is TRBJ2-7, the V gene TRBV6-5, with 8 bases identical to TRBD1. The CDR3 loop spans 15 amino acids. Germline CDR1 reads MNHEY; CDR2 reads SVGAGI. Germline trimming cut 5 bases from V and 2 bases from J; bases unmatched to any gene: 8. The CDR3 region is CASSPRDRPTYEQYF. CDR3 DNA sequence: TGTGCCAGCAGTCCCCGGGACAGGCCGACCTACGAGCAGTACTTC.

There are a few counts of this clonotype. The chain couples TRBV25-1 to TRBJ2-7; TRBD2 matches at 8 bases. Germline V gene data show CDR1 as MGHDK and CDR2 as SYGVNS. The V segment lost 2 bases and the J segment 0 bases; nucleotides outside the gene matches: 0. The length of the CDR3 is 14 residues. In DNA form, the CDR3 reads TGTGCCAGCAGTGAAGCGGGGGGCTCCTACGAGCAGTACTTC. Amino acid sequence: CASSEAGGSYEQYF.

A word on this clonotype: A much larger clone differs from this one at a single base, so this may be a read error. The rearrangement uses TRBV12-3 or TRBV12-4 and TRBJ2-5, with a tentative D call TRBD1 (6 bases). The CDR3 runs to 15 residues. The CDR3 coding sequence is TGTGCCAGCAGTAGATCAACGGGACACCAAGAGAGCCAGTACTTC. It specifies CASSRSTGHQESQYF.

There are many counts of this clonotype. The chain links TRBV7-2 to TRBJ2-3, with 7 bases that match TRBD2. This CDR3 spans 13 amino acids. Germline CDR1 SGHTA, CDR2 FQGNSA. With V trimmed by 5 bases and J by 6 bases, 5 bases remained unmatched. CDR3: CASSPVGGDTQYF. The CDR3 DNA sequence: TGTGCCAGCAGCCCAGTGGGGGGGGATACGCAGTATTTT.

In its sample, this clonotype was seen many times. The chain couples TRBV19 to TRBJ2-1, with D perhaps assigned TRBD1 or TRBD2 (5 bases each). Germline assignment: CDR1 LNHDA and CDR2 SQIVND (reference sequence). The CDR3 is 16 residues long. V lost 4 bases to trimming and J lost 2 bases, with 15 bases between them. In nucleotides, the CDR3 is TGTGCCAGTAGTAACCCAATATGGGGGACCTACAATGAGCAGTTCTTC. Protein: CASSNPIWGTYNEQFF.

This clonotype was detected many times. V is TRBV29-1 and J is TRBJ2-2; D remains ambiguous. The germline V gene encodes CDR1 SQVTM and CDR2 ANQGSEA. V shed 4 bases and J shed 5 bases, with 2 bases lying between them. The CDR3 consists of 10 residues. CDR3 bases: TGCAGCGTTGGTACCGGGGAGCTGTTTTTT. Translated, it gives CSVGTGELFF.

In the case of this clonotype: Given a much more abundant clone one base away, this may be a read error. The CDR3 reads CASSSTSGSVTQYF. CDR3 sequence (DNA): TGTGCCAGCAGCTCGACTAGCGGATCAGTTACGCAGTATTTT. The rearrangement joins TRBV6-1 to TRBJ2-3, with 9 bases matching TRBD2. Germline V gene sequence: CDR1 MNHNS, CDR2 SASEGT. V shed 6 bases and J 8 bases; nucleotides not matched to a gene: 9. This CDR3 has 14 amino acids.

Many counts were recorded for this clonotype. This chain links TRBV5-1 with TRBJ2-5; TRBD1 is a possible D gene (5 bases). CDR3 length equals 12 residues. Germline V gene sequence: CDR1 SGHRS, CDR2 YFSETQ. Trimming took 4 bases from V and 4 from J, leaving 8 bases between them. The CDR3 DNA sequence: TGCGCCAGCAGCGTTCAGGGAGAGACCCAGTACTTC. Amino acid sequence: CASSVQGETQYF.

This clonotype was counted at least ten times. V and J are TRBV29-1 and TRBJ1-4, with a tentative D call TRBD1 (6 bases). Germline values: CDR1 SQVTM, CDR2 ANQGSEA. The CDR3 runs 14 residues. The V and J ends lost 4 bases and 5 bases respectively, with 14 bases between them. Written as DNA, the CDR3 is TGCAGCGTTGGGGGGGCTAGAGGAAATGAAAAACTGTTTTTT. The encoded protein is CSVGGARGNEKLFF.

The J gene is TRBJ1-2, the V gene TRBV18; 10 nucleotides align to TRBD1. The V gene's germline CDR1 is KGHSH and CDR2 LQKENI. CDR3 length equals 14 residues. V trimming: 4 bases; J trimming: 6 bases; junction bases outside the gene matches: 5. This CDR3 reads CASSLGTGVNGYTF. The CDR3 bases are TGTGCCAGCTCACTCGGGACAGGGGTGAATGGCTACACCTTC.

This clonotype was counted at least ten times. The V gene is TRBV11-2, the J gene TRBJ2-7; TRBD1 matches at 7 bases. Germline CDR1 and CDR2: SGHAT and FQNNGV. This CDR3 has 15 residues. The ends lost 5 bases at V and 0 bases at J; junction bases unmatched: 7. The CDR3 DNA reads TGTGCCAGCAGCCAGCCGACAGGGAGCTCCTACGAGCAGTACTTC. It yields the protein CASSQPTGSSYEQYF.

Concerning this clonotype itself: This CDR3 is missing its conserved last phenylalanine or tryptophan, likely due to a read error. The DNA is omitted, as the CDR3 cannot be located on it reliably, and the CDR3 follows TCRdb's listing. CDR3 sequence: CAISAGGRGNEQFS. The chain is built from TRBV10-3 and TRBJ2-1; TRBD1 is the table's D call and was not checked against the DNA. Germline loops: CDR1 ENHRY, CDR2 SYGVKD. The CDR3 is 14 residues long, ends included.

This clonotype was recorded many times. The rearrangement joins TRBV20-1 to TRBJ1-1; D unresolved. Looked up from germline, CDR1 is DFQATT and CDR2 is SNEGSKA (reference sequence). The length of the CDR3 is 13 residues. V was cut by 0 bases and J by 4 bases, with 9 bases left in between. The CDR3 sequence is CSARDPRPTEAFF. The CDR3 DNA reads TGCAGTGCTAGAGATCCCAGGCCCACTGAAGCTTTCTTT.

This clonotype was recorded at least ten times. The chain carries TRBV28 and TRBJ1-1, with unresolved D. The CDR3 totals 12 residues. V was clipped by 2 bases and J by 8 bases, with 9 bases between them. From germline, CDR1 is MDHEN and CDR2 SYDVKM. In DNA, the CDR3 is TGTGCCAGCAGTTTAACCGGTAGAGAAGCTTTCTTT. Its protein is CASSLTGREAFF.